Listed here is a single TCR beta chain. The PCR employed 60 Vbeta primers together with 13 Jbeta primers. TCRdb's copy holds only in-frame clones and misses some; the assay was immunoSEQ multiplex PCR. The repertoire holds about 170,000 clones, 84% seen once, with about 4.9% in the top ten. This specimen comes from a study of cytomegalovirus exposure and HLA in healthy donors. The CDR3 has 13 amino acids. From germline, CDR1 is MNHNS and CDR2 SASEGT. Trimming removed 5 bases from V and 5 bases from J, with 13 bases in between. The chain employs TRBV6-1 and TRBJ2-7; D possibly corresponds to TRBD1 (6 bases). This TCR derives from a girl aged 5 to 17 in good health and CMV-seropositive. Sequenced material: PBMCs. The CDR3 DNA follows: TGTGCCAGCAGTTCAGGGGCGCTCAACGAGCAGTACTTC. Amino acids: CASSSGALNEQYF.